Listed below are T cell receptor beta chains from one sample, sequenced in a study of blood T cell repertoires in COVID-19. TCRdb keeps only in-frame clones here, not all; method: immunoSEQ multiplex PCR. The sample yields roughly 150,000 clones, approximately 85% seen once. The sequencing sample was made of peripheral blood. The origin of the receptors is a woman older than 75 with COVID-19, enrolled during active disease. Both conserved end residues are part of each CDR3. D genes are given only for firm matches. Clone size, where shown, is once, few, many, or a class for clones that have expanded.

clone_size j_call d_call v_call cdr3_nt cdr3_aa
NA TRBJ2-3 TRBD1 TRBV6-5 TGTGCCAGCAGGGGGACAGGGCCTGGTGATACGCAGTATTTT CASRGTGPGDTQYF
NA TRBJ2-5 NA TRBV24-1 TGTGCCACCAGTGATTTAGGCGGGGCCTTTTGTCCCCAGTACTTC CATSDLGGAFCPQYF
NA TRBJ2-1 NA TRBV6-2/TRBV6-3 TGTGCCAGCAGTTACAATCCGGGTTCGTACAATGAGCAGTTCTTC CASSYNPGSYNEQFF
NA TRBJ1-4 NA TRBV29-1 TGCAGCGTTAAAAGTTGGGCAGCTGAAAAACTGTTTTTT CSVKSWAAEKLFF
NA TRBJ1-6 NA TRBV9 TGTGCCAGCAGCGTAGTACCAGGGTACTCACCCCTCCACTTT CASSVVPGYSPLHF
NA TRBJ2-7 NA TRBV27 TGTGCCAGCAGTCCCCTTTGGGGGGTGACCTACGAGCAGTACTTC CASSPLWGVTYEQYF
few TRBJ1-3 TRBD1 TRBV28 TGTGCCAGCAGGGTCAGGGGGCGCGGTGGAAACACCATATATTTT CASRVRGRGGNTIYF
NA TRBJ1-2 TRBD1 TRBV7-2 TGTGCCAGCAGCCGGGACAGGGGCTATGGCTACACCTTC CASSRDRGYGYTF
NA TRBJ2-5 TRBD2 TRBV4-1 TGCGCCAGCAGCCAAGGCAGGGCTAGCGGGAGGGAGACCCAGTACTTC CASSQGRASGRETQYF
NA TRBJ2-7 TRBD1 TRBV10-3 TGTGCCATCAGTGAGTCGGTGAGGCGGGCAGGGGGATCCTACGAGCAGTACTTC CAISESVRRAGGSYEQYF
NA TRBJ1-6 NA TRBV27 TGTGCCAGCAGTTTATTTAATAGGGGGGGCGATAATTCACCCCTCCACTTT CASSLFNRGGDNSPLHF
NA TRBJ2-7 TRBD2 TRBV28 TGTGCCAGCACCTCCCCGGGACTAAGCTACGAGCAGTACTTC CASTSPGLSYEQYF
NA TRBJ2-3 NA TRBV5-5 TGTGCCAGCAGCTTGGCCGGGGTGGTTATCACGCAGTATTTT CASSLAGVVITQYF
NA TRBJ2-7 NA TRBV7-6 TGTGCCAGCAGCTTACCGGCGGGGGCGGGTGAGCAGTACTTC CASSLPAGAGEQYF
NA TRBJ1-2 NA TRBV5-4 TGTGCCAGCAGCTTCGACGTCGGGGGCTATGGCTACACCTTC CASSFDVGGYGYTF
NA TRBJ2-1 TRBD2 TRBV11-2 TGTGCCAGCAGCTTAGGGTCTAGCGGGAGTGGCTACAATGAGCAGTTCTTC CASSLGSSGSGYNEQFF
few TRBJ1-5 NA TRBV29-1 TGCAGCGTTGATCCCTCTCAGGACGGGATCTATAGCAATCAGCCCCAGCATTTT CSVDPSQDGIYSNQPQHF
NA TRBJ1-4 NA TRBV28 TGTGCCAGCAGTTTTGTGAGGGAAAAACTGTTTTTT CASSFVREKLFF
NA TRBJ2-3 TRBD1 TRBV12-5 TGTGCTAGTGGTTTAGCAGGGGGCGCTTTTTGGGTACTGGATACGCAGTATTTT CASGLAGGAFWVLDTQYF
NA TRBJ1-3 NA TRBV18 TGTGCCAGCTCCCAGGGAAAAGGGCCAGGAAACACCATATATTTT CASSQGKGPGNTIYF
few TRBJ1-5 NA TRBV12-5 TGTGCTAGTGCTGTGGGGCAACCTAATCAGCCCCAGCATTTT CASAVGQPNQPQHF
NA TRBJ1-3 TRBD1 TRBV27 TGTGCCAGCAGCCGAGGACAGGGCCTCTCTGGAAACACCATATATTTT CASSRGQGLSGNTIYF
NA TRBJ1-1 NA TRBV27 TGTGCCAGCAGTTTATCCCGGGGGGGGTTCGCTTTCTTT CASSLSRGGFAFF
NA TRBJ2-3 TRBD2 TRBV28 TGTGCCAGCAGTTTACGGACTAGCGGGAGGGCCATTACAGATACGCAGTATTTT CASSLRTSGRAITDTQYF
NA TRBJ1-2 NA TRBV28 TGTGCCAGCAGTTTAGGGGATTCAGGGATCTATGGCTACACCTTC CASSLGDSGIYGYTF
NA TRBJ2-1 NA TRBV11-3 TGTGCCAGCAGCGCTACCAGGGGCTCCTACAATGAGCAGTTCTTC CASSATRGSYNEQFF
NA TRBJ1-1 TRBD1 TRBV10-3 TGTGCCATCAGCGGGACAGCGAACACTGAAGCTTTCTTT CAISGTANTEAFF
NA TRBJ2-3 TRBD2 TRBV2 TGTGCCAGCACGCTAGCGGGAGGGCCAGGGTGGGGAGATACGCAGTATTTT CASTLAGGPGWGDTQYF
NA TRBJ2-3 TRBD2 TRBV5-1 TGCGCCAGCAGCTTCGTCGCGGGAGGCACTAGCACAGATACGCAGTATTTT CASSFVAGGTSTDTQYF
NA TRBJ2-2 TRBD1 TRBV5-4 TGTGCCAGCACTGGGACAGGGGCCATGAGAACCGGGGAGCTGTTTTTT CASTGTGAMRTGELFF
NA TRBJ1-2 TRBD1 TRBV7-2 TGTGCCAGCAGCCCCTCGGACAGGGAGAGCGGCTACACCTTC CASSPSDRESGYTF
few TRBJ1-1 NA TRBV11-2 TGTGCCAGCAGCTTCAATTACCAGGGGCGAACTGAAGCTTTCTTT CASSFNYQGRTEAFF
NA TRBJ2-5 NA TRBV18 TGTGCCAGCTCACCACCTTCGTACCAAGAGACCCAGTACTTC CASSPPSYQETQYF